This T cell receptor (beta chain) was documented in a study of shared clonotypes between healthy human individuals. Overall study results and limits: Only a few donors were included, so the genetic and exposure-history diversity represented was limited.

The repertoire was sequenced with immunoSEQ multiplex PCR; TCRdb's copy has only in-frame clones and lacks some. Seen here are about 980,000 clones, over 75% observed once, and the top ten hold 1.5%. Comment on this clone: Its target is unknown.

This CDR3 region has 16 residues. CDR1 is SGHRS, CDR2 YFSETQ, per germline. V gave up 3 bases and J gave up 3 bases, with 16 bases separating them. The sequence came from a man between 18 and 35 years old in good health. V usage is TRBV5-1 and J usage is TRBJ2-1, with D perhaps TRBD1 (6 bases). The source material was memory CD4+ T cells sorted from blood. Described subset: CD45RA-negative fraction. CDR3 protein: CASSSGAPPVYNEQFF. CDR3 in DNA: TGCGCCAGCAGCTCAGGGGCCCCCCCCGTCTACAATGAGCAGTTCTTC.